This TCR beta chain was identified during a study of cytomegalovirus exposure and HLA in healthy donors. The PCR had 60 Vbeta and 13 Jbeta primers. Here immunoSEQ multiplex PCR was the method, and the copy in TCRdb shows in-frame clones only, minus some. Of a few hundred thousand clones detected, roughly 83% appear once; the ten largest clones hold 1.1% to 1.5%. After removal of 3 bases from V and 4 bases from J, the junction contained 12 bases not matched to a gene. Per the germline V gene, CDR1 is SNHLY and CDR2 is FYNNEI. This CDR3 is built from 17 residues. Specimen: PBMCs. The V gene is TRBV2, the J gene TRBJ1-5; 7 bases align to TRBD1. This clonotype was obtained from a girl aged 10 to 17 in good health and CMV-seronegative. The CDR3 nucleotides are TGTGCCAGCAGTGAGGGTTTACGGCAGGGGGAGAATCAGCCCCAGCATTTT. Amino acid sequence: CASSEGLRQGENQPQHF.